The entry below gives a single TCR beta chain sequence along with its context. The antigen remains unidentified. The sample belongs to a study of PD-1 blockade in classical Hodgkin lymphoma. Findings of the study overall: Baseline TCR diversity was reportedly lower in newly diagnosed patients than in healthy donors. It was reported as lower still in relapsed/refractory patients.

Unmatched junction bases numbered 9, after V lost 5 bases and J lost 7 bases. CDR1 SGHTA and CDR2 FQGNSA come from the germline V gene. CDR3 length equals 15 residues. The time point is: newly diagnosed, previously untreated cHL patient sample. Untreated, newly diagnosed classical Hodgkin lymphoma PBMCs were comparators. Profiling relied on immunoSEQ multiplex PCR, and the TCRdb table lists in-frame clones only, not all of them. Of over 15,000 clones in the sample, about 90% were seen once. The chain uses TRBV7-2 and TRBJ2-2, with 8 bases aligning to TRBD1. The sequenced material came from peripheral blood mononuclear cells (PBMCs). This sequence originates from a human donor with classical Hodgkin lymphoma. The CDR3 sequence: CASSHGTGMSGELFF. CDR3 bases: TGTGCCAGCAGCCACGGGACAGGAATGAGCGGGGAGCTGTTTTTT.